The present TCR beta chain was sequenced within a study of spatial heterogeneity in lung cancer. The V gene's germline CDR1 is MDHEN and CDR2 SYDVKM. This CDR3 spans 16 amino acids. Trimming cost V 4 bases and J 6 bases, with 21 bases left between them. This clonotype showed up just a few times. Time point indicated: sample taken at primary tumor resection. No cell sorting; template was whole RNA from tumor, lung tissue or PBMC. There were some 76 donors, all of them untreated patients with early-stage non-small cell lung cancer. Each TCR cDNA molecule carried a unique molecular identifier. MiXCR, run by TCRdb on the 5' RACE reads, gives a single entry per CDR3 protein. In the table there are tens of thousands of distinct CDR3 sequences, about an eighth of which are singletons.

Source: PBMCs, taken at surgery. This chain links TRBV28 with TRBJ2-5, with a possible D match to TRBD2 (7 bases). The receptor comes from a male donor with early-stage non-small cell lung cancer. The CDR3 DNA follows: TGTGCCAGCAGTTCATCCCGGGGGGCCCAGGAGAAGACCCAGTACTTC. Protein product: CASSSSRGAQEKTQYF.